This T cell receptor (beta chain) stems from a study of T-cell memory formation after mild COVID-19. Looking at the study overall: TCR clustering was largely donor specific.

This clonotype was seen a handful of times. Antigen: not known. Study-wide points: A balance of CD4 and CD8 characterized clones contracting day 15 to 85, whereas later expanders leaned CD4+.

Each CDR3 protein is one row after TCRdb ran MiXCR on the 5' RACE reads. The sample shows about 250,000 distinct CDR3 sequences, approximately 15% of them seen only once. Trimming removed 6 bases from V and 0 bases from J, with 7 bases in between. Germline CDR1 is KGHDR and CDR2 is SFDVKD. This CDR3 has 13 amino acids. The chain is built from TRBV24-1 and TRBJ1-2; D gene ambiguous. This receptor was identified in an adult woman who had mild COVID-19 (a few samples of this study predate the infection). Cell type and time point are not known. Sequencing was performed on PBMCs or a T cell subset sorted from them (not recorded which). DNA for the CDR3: TGTGCCACCAGTAACGGTGCTAACTATGGCTACACCTTC. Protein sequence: CATSNGANYGYTF.